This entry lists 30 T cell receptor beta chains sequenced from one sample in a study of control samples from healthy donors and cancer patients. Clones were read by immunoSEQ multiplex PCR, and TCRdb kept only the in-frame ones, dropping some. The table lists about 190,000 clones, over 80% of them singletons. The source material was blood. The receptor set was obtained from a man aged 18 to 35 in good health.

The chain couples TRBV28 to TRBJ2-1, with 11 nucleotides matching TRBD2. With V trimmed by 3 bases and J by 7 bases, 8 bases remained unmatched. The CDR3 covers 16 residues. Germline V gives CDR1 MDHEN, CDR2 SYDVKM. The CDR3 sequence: CASSLLSGGAVNEQFF. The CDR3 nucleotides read TGTGCCAGCAGTTTGCTTAGCGGGGGGGCTGTAAATGAGCAGTTCTTC.

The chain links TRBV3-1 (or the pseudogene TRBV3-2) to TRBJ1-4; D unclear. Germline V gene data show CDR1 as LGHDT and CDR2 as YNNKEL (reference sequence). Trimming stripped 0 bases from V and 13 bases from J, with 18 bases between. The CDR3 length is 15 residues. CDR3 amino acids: CASSQEGQALGPLFF. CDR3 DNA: TGTGCCAGCAGCCAAGAGGGTCAGGCCCTTGGTCCACTGTTTTTT.

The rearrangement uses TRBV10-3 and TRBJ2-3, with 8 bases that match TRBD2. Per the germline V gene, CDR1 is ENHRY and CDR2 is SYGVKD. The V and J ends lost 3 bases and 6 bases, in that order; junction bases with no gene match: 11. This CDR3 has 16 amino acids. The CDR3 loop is CAISERSGGPYDTQYF. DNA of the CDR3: TGTGCCATCAGTGAAAGAAGCGGGGGCCCCTATGATACGCAGTATTTT.

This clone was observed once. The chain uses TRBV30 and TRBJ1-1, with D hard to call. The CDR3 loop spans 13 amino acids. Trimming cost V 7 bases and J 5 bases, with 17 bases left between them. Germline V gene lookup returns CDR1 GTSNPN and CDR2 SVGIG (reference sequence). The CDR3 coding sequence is TGTGCCTTATCGGGCGGGGTAGAAACTGAAGCTTTCTTT. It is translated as CALSGGVETEAFF.

The CDR3 loop reads CASSPGGLATDTQYF. CDR3 nucleotides: TGTGCCAGCAGCCCAGGGGGGCTAGCGACGGATACGCAGTATTTT. The V gene is TRBV7-9, the J gene TRBJ2-3, with D perhaps matching TRBD1 (7 bases). CDR3 length: 15 residues. The V gene's germline CDR1 is SEHNR and CDR2 FQNEAQ (reference sequence). Trimming removed 5 bases from V and 6 bases from J, with 18 bases in between.

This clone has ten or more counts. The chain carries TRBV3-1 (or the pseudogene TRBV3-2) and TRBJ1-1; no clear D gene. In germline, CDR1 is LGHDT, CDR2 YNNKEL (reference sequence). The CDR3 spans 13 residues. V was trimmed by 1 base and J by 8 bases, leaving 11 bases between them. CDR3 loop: CASSQVMGSEAFF. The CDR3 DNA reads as TGTGCCAGCAGCCAAGTAATGGGGTCGGAAGCTTTCTTT.

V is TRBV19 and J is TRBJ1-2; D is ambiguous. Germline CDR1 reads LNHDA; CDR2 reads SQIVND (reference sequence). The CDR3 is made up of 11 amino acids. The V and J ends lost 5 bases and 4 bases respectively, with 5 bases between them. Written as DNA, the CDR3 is TGTGCCAGTAGTTACGGCTATGGCTACACCTTC. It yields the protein CASSYGYGYTF.

This CDR3 reads CASSRGLAGGLFADTQYF. CDR3 coding DNA: TGTGCCAGCAGCCGAGGACTAGCGGGGGGGCTTTTTGCAGATACGCAGTATTTT. This chain uses TRBV3-1 (or the pseudogene TRBV3-2) with TRBJ2-3; 15 bases map to TRBD2. Germline V lookup: CDR1 LGHDT, CDR2 YNNKEL (reference sequence). This CDR3 spans 18 amino acids. V trimming: 4 bases; J trimming: 4 bases; junction bases outside the gene matches: 9.

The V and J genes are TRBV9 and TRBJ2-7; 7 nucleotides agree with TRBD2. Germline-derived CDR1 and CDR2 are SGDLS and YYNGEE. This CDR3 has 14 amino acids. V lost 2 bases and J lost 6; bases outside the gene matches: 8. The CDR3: CASSVGQTGGEQYF. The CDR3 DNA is TGTGCCAGCAGCGTGGGGCAGACGGGGGGCGAGCAGTACTTC. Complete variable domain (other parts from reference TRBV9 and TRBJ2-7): DSGVTQTPKHLITATGQRVTLRCSPRSGDLSVYWYQQSLDQGLQFLIQYYNGEERAKGNILERFSAQQFPDLHSELNLSSLELGDSALYFCASSVGQTGGEQYFGPGTRLTVT.

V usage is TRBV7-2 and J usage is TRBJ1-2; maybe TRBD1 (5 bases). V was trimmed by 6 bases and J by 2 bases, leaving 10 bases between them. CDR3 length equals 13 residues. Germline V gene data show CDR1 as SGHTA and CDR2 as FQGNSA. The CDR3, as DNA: TGTGCCAGCAGACGGGACGGAAACTATGGCTACACCTTC. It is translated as CASRRDGNYGYTF.

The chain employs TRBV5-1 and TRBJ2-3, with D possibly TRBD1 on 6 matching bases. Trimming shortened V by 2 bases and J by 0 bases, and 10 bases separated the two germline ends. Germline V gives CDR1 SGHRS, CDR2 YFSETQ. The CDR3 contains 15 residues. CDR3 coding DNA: TGCGCCAGCAGCTTACAGGGATCTAGCACAGATACGCAGTATTTT. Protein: CASSLQGSSTDTQYF.

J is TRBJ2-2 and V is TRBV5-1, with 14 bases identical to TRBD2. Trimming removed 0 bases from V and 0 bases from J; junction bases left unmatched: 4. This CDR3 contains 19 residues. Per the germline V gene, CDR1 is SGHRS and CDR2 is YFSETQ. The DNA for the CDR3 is TGCGCCAGCAGCTTGGGAGGACTAGCGGGGGGTCCGAACACCGGGGAGCTGTTTTTT. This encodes CASSLGGLAGGPNTGELFF.

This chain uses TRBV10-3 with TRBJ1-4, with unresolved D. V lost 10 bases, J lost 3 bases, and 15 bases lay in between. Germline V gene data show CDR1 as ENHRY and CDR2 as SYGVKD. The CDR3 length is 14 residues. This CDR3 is CATAARASNEKLFF. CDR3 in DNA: TGTGCCACCGCCGCCCGGGCCTCTAATGAAAAACTGTTTTTT.

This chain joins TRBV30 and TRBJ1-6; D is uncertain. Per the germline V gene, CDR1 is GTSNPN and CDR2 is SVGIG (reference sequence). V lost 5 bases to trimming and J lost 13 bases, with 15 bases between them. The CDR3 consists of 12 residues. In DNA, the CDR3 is TGTGCCTGGGAATTGACGGCCGGGCCCCTCCACTTT. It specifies CAWELTAGPLHF.

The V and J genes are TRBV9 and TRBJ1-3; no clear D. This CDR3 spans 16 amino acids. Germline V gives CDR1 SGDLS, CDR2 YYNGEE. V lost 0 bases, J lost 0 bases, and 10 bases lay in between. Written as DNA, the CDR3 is TGTGCCAGCAGCGTAGATTGGCGGGTCTCTGGAAACACCATATATTTT. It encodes CASSVDWRVSGNTIYF.

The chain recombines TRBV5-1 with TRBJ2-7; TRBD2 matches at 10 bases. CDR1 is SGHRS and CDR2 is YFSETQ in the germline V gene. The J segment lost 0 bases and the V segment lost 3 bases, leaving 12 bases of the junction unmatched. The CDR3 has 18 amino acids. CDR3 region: CASSWRTTSGVSSYEQYF. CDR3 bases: TGCGCCAGCAGCTGGAGAACCACTAGCGGGGTTAGCTCCTACGAGCAGTACTTC. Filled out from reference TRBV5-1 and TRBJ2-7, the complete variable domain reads KAGVTQTPRYLIKTRGQQVTLSCSPISGHRSVSWYQQTPGQGLQFLFEYFSETQRNKGNFPGRFSGRQFSNSRSEMNVSTLELGDSALYLCASSWRTTSGVSSYEQYFGPGTRLTVT.

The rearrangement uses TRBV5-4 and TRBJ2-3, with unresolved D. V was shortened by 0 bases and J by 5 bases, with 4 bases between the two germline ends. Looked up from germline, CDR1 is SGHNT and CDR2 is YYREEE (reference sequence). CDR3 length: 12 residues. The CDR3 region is CASSLDRDTQYF. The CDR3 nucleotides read TGTGCCAGCAGCTTGGATCGAGATACGCAGTATTTT.

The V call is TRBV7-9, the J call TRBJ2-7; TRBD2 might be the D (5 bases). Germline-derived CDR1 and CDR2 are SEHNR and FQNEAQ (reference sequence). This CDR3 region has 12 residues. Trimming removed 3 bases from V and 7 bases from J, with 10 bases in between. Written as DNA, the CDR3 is TGTGCCAGCAGCTTTTTAAGAGGGGAGCAGTACTTC. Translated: CASSFLRGEQYF.

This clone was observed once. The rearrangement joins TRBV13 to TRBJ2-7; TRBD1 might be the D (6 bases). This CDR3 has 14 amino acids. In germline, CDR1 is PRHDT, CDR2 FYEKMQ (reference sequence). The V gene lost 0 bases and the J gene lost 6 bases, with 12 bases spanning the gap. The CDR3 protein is CASSLGQGLGEQYF. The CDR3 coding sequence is TGTGCCAGCAGCTTAGGACAGGGCCTCGGCGAGCAGTACTTC.

Here the CDR3 reads CASSLAFPSYEQYF. The CDR3, as DNA: TGTGCCAGCAGTTTGGCGTTTCCTTCCTACGAGCAGTACTTC. This chain links TRBV28 with TRBJ2-7, with D uncertain. The CDR3 runs to 14 residues. Trimming took 3 bases from V and 1 from J, leaving 10 bases between them. Germline values: CDR1 MDHEN, CDR2 SYDVKM.

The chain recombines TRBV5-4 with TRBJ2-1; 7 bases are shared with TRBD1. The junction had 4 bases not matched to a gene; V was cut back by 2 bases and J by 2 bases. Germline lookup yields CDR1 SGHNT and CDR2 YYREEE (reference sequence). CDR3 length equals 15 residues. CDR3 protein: CASSLRDSAYNEQFF. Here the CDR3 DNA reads TGTGCCAGCAGCTTAAGGGACAGTGCCTACAATGAGCAGTTCTTC.

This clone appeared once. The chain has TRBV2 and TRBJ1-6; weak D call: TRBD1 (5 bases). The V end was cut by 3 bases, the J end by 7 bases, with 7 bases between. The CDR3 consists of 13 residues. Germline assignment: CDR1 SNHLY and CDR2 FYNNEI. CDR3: CASSDEGNSPLHF. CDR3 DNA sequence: TGTGCCAGCAGTGATGAGGGGAATTCACCCCTCCACTTT.

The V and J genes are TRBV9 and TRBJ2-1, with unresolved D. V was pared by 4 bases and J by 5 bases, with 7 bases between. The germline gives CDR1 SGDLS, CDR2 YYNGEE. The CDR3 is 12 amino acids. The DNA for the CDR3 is TGTGCCAGCAGCCTCTCGGACAATGAGCAGTTCTTC. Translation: CASSLSDNEQFF.

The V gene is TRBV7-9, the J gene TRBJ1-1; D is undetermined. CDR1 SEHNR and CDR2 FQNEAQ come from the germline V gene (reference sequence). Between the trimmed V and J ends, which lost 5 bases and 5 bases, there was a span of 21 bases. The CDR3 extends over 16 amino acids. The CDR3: CASSTQVYRGGTEAFF. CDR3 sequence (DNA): TGTGCCAGCAGCACACAAGTCTACCGGGGAGGGACTGAAGCTTTCTTT.

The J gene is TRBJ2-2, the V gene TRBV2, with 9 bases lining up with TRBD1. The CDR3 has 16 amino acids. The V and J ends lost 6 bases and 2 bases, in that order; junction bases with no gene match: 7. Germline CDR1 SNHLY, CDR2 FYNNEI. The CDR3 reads CASSPTGGSNTGELFF. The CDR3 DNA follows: TGTGCCAGCAGCCCGACAGGGGGTAGTAACACCGGGGAGCTGTTTTTT.

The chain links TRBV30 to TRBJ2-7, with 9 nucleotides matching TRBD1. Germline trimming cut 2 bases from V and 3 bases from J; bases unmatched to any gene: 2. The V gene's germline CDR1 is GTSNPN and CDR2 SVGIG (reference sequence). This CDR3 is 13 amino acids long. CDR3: CAWSRQGVYEQYF. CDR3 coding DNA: TGTGCCTGGAGTAGACAGGGGGTCTACGAGCAGTACTTC.

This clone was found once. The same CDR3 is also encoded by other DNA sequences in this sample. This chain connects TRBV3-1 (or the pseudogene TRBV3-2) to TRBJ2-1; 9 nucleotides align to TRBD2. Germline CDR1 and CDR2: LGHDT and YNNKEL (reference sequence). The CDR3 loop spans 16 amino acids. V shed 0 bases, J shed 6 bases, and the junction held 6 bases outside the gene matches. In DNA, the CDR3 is TGTGCCAGCAGCCAAGAGGGGCGGGGGGGCGGCAATGAGCAGTTCTTC. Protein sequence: CASSQEGRGGGNEQFF.

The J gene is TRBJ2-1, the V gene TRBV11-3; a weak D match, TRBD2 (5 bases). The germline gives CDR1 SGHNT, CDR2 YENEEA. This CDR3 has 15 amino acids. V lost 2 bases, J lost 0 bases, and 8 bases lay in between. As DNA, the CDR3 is TGTGCCAGCAGCTTACCGGGGAGCTCCTACAATGAGCAGTTCTTC. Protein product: CASSLPGSSYNEQFF.

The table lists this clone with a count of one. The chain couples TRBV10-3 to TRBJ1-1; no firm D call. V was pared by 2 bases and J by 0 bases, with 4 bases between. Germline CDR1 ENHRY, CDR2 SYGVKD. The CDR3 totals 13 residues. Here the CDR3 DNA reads TGTGCCATCAGTGAGGACATGAACACTGAAGCTTTCTTT. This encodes CAISEDMNTEAFF.

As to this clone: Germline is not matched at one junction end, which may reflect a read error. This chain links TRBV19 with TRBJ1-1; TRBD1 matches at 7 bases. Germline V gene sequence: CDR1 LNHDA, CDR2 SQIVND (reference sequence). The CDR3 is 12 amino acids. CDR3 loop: CASSIGTVEAFF. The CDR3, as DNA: TGTGCCAGCAGTATTGGGACAGTGGAAGCTTTCTTT.